Following are 6 T cell receptor beta chains from one sample sequenced in a study of cytomegalovirus exposure and HLA in healthy donors. Libraries were prepared by immunoSEQ multiplex PCR; TCRdb keeps only in-frame clonotypes and omits some of them. The top ten hold approximately 2.1% of the sample, which has about 44,000 clones, approximately 93% seen once. The sequenced material came from PBMCs. The receptors shown here come from a woman aged 18 to 35 in good health and CMV-seronegative.

The V call is TRBV30, the J call TRBJ1-2; 7 positions match TRBD1. Trimming cost V 0 bases and J 8 bases; bases outside gene matches: 9. The CDR3 contains 14 residues. CDR1 and CDR2 (germline): GTSNPN, SVGIG (reference sequence). CDR3 sequence (DNA): TGTGCCTGGAGTGTACAGGTTGAGGGGGCGGGCTACACCTTC. Translated, it gives CAWSVQVEGAGYTF.

V gene TRBV19 combines with J gene TRBJ2-3; D not resolved. Germline values: CDR1 LNHDA, CDR2 SQIVND (reference sequence). V was cut by 6 bases and J by 5 bases, with 6 bases left in between. The CDR3 sequence is 11 residues long. The CDR3 loop reads CASSAGDTQYF. The CDR3 DNA follows: TGTGCCAGTAGCGCAGGAGATACGCAGTATTTT. Together with reference TRBV19 and TRBJ2-3, the CDR3 gives the full variable domain: DGGITQSPKYLFRKEGQNVTLSCEQNLNHDAMYWYRQDPGQGLRLIYYSQIVNDFQKGDIAEGYSVSREKKESFPLTVTSAQKNPTAFYLCASSAGDTQYFGPGTRLTVL.

The J gene is TRBJ1-2, the V gene TRBV29-1, with 8 bases that match TRBD1. CDR1 is SQVTM, CDR2 ANQGSEA, per germline. The CDR3 is made up of 16 amino acids. V lost 7 bases to trimming and J lost 2 bases; unmatched junction nucleotides: 15. CDR3 sequence: CSARGIEQGGNYGYTF. The DNA for the CDR3 is TGCAGCGCCCGTGGTATCGAACAGGGGGGCAACTATGGCTACACCTTC.

This chain joins TRBV7-7 and TRBJ1-3, with D perhaps TRBD1 (6 bases). The length of the CDR3 is 13 residues. Trimming shortened V by 5 bases and J by 4 bases, and 9 bases separated the two germline ends. Germline assignment: CDR1 SSHAT and CDR2 FNYEAQ (reference sequence). CDR3 sequence: CASSRQAGNTIYF. CDR3 bases: TGTGCCAGCAGCCGACAGGCCGGAAACACCATATATTTT.

About this clone itself: A read error may account for a junction end that differs from germline. V and J are TRBV27 and TRBJ1-1; D unresolved. The CDR3 length is 15 residues. Germline V gives CDR1 MNHEY, CDR2 SMNVEV (reference sequence). CDR3 coding DNA: TGTGCCGGCAGTTTATCTTGGGCAGGGAACACTGAAGCTTTCTTT. It specifies CAGSLSWAGNTEAFF.

This sequence joins TRBV6-6 and TRBJ1-5; D unclear. The CDR3 extends over 13 amino acids. Between the trimmed V and J ends, which lost 2 bases and 4 bases, there was a span of 6 bases. Germline values: CDR1 MNHNY, CDR2 SVGAGI (reference sequence). The CDR3 DNA sequence: TGTGCCAGCAGTTACGCAACTAATCAGCCCCAGCATTTT. Amino acid sequence: CASSYATNQPQHF.